Listed here is a single TCR beta chain. In its sample, this clone was seen a few times. There is no known antigen for this receptor. Per-base quality was not reported, and no clone a single base away is much larger than it. The data derive from a study of T cell changes during pregnancy in multiple sclerosis (dated by TCRdb to between 2018 and 2021). Concerning the study at large: The study examined how the T cell repertoire changed over the course of pregnancy in women with multiple sclerosis.

Library generation was performed with the immunoSEQ multiplex PCR assay. TCRdb retrieved this table from immuneACCESS and kept in-frame rearrangements only. Not all clones are present; in checked studies, unresolved V genes account for under half, and no reason is known for the remainder. The sample table holds some 68,000 clones, of which just over 90% were seen once. The ten largest account for approximately 1.5% of the sample. V and J lose 7 bases and 0 bases, and a span of 12 bases separates them. The germline V gene provides CDR1 SNHLY and CDR2 FYNNEI. There are 14 amino acids in the CDR3, from cysteine to phenylalanine inclusive. Only the CDR3 DNA is retained, 42 bases long and in frame from the first base.

This TCR came from a female donor with multiple sclerosis, enrolled in a pregnancy study. The sequencing used peripheral blood, collected in the second trimester of pregnancy. The sequence joins TRBV2 to TRBJ1-1, with an unclear D gene assignment. The DNA sequence reads TGTGCCAGCACCCCCAGCGGTATGAACACTGAAGCTTTCTTT. This codes for CASTPSGMNTEAFF.